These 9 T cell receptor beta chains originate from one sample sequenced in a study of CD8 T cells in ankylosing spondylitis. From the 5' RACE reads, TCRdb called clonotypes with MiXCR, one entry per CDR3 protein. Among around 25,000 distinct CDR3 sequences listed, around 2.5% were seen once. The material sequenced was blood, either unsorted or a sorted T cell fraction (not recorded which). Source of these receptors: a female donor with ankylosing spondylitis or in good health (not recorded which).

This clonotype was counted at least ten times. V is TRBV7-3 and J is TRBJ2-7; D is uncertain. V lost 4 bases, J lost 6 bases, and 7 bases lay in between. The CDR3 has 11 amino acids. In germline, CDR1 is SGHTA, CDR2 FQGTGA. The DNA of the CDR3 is TGTGCCAGCAGCTCCGTTTCCGAGCAGTACTTC. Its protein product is CASSSVSEQYF.

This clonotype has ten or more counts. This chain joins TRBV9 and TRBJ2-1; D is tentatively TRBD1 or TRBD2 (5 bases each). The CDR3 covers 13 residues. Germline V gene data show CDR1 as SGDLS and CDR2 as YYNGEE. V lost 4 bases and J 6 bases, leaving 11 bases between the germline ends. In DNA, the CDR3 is TGTGCCAGCAGCCCACCGGGGCGCAATGAGCAGTTCTTC. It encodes CASSPPGRNEQFF.

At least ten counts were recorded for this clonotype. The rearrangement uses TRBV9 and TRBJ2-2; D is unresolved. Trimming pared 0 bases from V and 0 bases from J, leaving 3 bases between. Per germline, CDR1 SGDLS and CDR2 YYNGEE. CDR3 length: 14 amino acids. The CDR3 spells CASSVGTNTGELFF. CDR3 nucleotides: TGTGCCAGCAGCGTAGGGACGAACACCGGGGAGCTGTTTTTT.

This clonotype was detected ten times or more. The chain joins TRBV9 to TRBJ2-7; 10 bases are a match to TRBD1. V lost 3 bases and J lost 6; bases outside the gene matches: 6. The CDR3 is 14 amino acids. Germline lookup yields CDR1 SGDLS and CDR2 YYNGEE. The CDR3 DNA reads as TGTGCCAGCAGCGGACTGGGACAGGGGTTCGAGCAGTACTTC. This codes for CASSGLGQGFEQYF.

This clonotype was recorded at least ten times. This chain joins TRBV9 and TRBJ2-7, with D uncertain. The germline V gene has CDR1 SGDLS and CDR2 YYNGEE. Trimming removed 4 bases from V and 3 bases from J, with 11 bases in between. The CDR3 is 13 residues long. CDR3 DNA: TGTGCCAGCAGCTCCCGTAATGGCTACGAGCAGTACTTC. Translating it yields CASSSRNGYEQYF.

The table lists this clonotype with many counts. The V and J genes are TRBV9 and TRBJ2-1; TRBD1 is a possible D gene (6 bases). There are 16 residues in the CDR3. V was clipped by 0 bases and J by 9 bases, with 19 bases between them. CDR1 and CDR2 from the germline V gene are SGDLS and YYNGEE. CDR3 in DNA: TGTGCCAGCAGCGTAGCTACGGGGACATGGGCGGGTGAGCAGTTCTTC. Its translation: CASSVATGTWAGEQFF.

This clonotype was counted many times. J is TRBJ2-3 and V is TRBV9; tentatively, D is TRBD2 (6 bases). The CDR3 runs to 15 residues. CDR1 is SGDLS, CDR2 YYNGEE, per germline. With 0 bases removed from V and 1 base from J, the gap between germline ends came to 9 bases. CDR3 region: CASSVEPSGTDTQYF. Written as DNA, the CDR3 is TGTGCCAGCAGCGTAGAACCTAGCGGCACAGATACGCAGTATTTT. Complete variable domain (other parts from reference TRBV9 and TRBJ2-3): DSGVTQTPKHLITATGQRVTLRCSPRSGDLSVYWYQQSLDQGLQFLIQYYNGEERAKGNILERFSAQQFPDLHSELNLSSLELGDSALYFCASSVEPSGTDTQYFGPGTRLTVL.

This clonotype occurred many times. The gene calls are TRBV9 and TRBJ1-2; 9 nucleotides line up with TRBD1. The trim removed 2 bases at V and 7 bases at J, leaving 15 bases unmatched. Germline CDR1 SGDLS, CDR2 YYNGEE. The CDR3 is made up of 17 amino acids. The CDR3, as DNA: TGTGCCAGCAGCGTCACCGGGACAGGGATAGCCATAGCTGGCTACACCTTC. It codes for CASSVTGTGIAIAGYTF.

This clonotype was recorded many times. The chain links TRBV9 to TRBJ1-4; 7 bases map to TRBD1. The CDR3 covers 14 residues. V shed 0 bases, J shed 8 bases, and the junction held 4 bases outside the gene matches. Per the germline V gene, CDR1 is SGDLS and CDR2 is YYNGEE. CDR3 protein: CASSVDSDREKLFF. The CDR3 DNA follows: TGTGCCAGCAGCGTAGATTCGGACAGGGAAAAACTGTTTTTT.